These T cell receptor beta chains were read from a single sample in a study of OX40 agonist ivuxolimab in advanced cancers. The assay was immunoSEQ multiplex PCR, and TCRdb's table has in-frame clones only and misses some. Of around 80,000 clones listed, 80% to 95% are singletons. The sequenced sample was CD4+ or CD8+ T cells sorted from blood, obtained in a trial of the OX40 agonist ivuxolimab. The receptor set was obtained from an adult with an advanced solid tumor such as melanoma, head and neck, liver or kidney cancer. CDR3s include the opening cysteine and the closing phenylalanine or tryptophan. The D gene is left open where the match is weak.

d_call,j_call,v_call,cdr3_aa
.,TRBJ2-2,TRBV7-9,CASRQGLHTGELFF
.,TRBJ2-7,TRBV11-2,CASSLATLYEQYF
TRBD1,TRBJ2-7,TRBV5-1,CASSLGDRAYEQYF
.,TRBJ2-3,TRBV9,CASSPGANTQYF
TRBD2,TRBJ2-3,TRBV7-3,CASSRNPGLVADTQYF
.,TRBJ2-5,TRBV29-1,CSVDRGQETQYF
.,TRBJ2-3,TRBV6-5,CASSLGHTQYF
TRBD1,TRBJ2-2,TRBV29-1,CSVSARGLGELFF
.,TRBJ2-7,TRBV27,CASSVFLNREQYF
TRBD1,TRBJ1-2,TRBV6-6,CASSYRTGFGYTF
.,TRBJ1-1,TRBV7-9,CASSSRDTEAFF
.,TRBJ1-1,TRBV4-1,CASSQAGMNTEAFF
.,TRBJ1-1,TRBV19,CASSFLGGNTEAFF
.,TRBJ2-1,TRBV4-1,CASSQASPVQQDYNEQFF
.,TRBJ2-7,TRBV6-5,CASSYPGLLYEQYF
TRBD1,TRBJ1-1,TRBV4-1,CASSPPGTGTTTNTEAFF
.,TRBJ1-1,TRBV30,CAWSVWVNTEAFF
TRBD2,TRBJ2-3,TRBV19,CASSVLPGLGRSDTQYF
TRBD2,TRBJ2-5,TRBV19,CASGTSGDQETQYF
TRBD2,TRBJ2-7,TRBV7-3,CASSLSGGGAEQYF